This is a list of T cell receptor beta chains from one sample in a study of CD8 T cells in Susac syndrome. TCRdb re-derived calls from the immunoSEQ multiplex PCR reads in MiXCR, one entry per CDR3 protein. The profile shows roughly 200,000 distinct CDR3 sequences, around 95% of them singletons. The specimen sequenced was CD4+ T cells from PBMCs. Receptors were obtained from a human donor with multiple sclerosis. Each CDR3 is given with its conserved first and last residue. A D gene is named only where the DNA matches it firmly. Clone size, where shown, is once, few, many, or a class for clones that have expanded.

NA	NA	TRBV30	TRBJ2-2	CAWGDWGRTGELFF	TGTGCCTGGGGGGACTGGGGAAGAACCGGGGAGCTGTTTTTT
NA	NA	TRBV20-1	TRBJ2-1	CSALGGGPREQFF	TGCAGTGCCCTAGGGGGGGGACCCCGTGAGCAGTTCTTC
NA	NA	TRBV9	TRBJ2-1	CASSVGVTQASEQFF	TGTGCCAGCAGCGTAGGTGTGACCCAAGCCAGTGAGCAGTTCTTC
NA	TRBD1	TRBV20-1	TRBJ1-2	CSVPEGTGFSYGYTF	TGCAGTGTCCCGGAAGGGACAGGGTTTAGCTATGGCTACACCTTC
once	NA	TRBV15	TRBJ1-2	CATSGQDGSLYGYTF	TGTGCCACCAGCGGCCAGGACGGGTCCCTCTATGGCTACACCTTC
NA	TRBD1	TRBV6-1	TRBJ1-2	CASTRQDRHALGGYTF	TGTGCCAGCACCCGACAGGACAGGCACGCCTTGGGCGGCTACACCTTC
NA	NA	TRBV29-1	TRBJ1-1	CSVDSREGTEAFF	TGCAGCGTTGATAGCAGGGAGGGCACTGAAGCTTTCTTT
NA	NA	TRBV2	TRBJ2-4	CASSESKQVAKNIQYF	TGTGCCAGCAGTGAATCTAAGCAGGTCGCCAAAAACATTCAGTACTTC
NA	NA	TRBV20-1	TRBJ1-2	CKGLYGYTF	TGCAAGGGGCTCTATGGCTACACCTTC
NA	NA	TRBV7-2	TRBJ2-1	CASSLGLMNEQFF	TGTGCCAGCAGCTTAGGACTAATGAATGAGCAGTTCTTC
NA	NA	TRBV20-1	TRBJ2-1	CSARGNSEQFF	TGCAGTGCTAGAGGAAATTCTGAGCAGTTCTTC
NA	NA	TRBV30	TRBJ1-2	CAWRPSWGPYGYTF	TGTGCCTGGAGACCCTCCTGGGGCCCTTATGGCTACACCTTC
NA	NA	TRBV6-5	TRBJ2-1	CASSSRGGYNEQFF	TGTGCCAGCAGTTCCAGGGGAGGGTACAATGAGCAGTTCTTC
NA	TRBD1	TRBV19	TRBJ1-6	CASSYRGGNSPLHF	TGTGCCAGTAGTTACAGGGGGGGAAATTCACCCCTCCACTTT
NA	NA	TRBV2	TRBJ2-3	CATRRGARDTQYF	TGTGCCACCCGCCGAGGAGCTCGGGATACGCAGTATTTT
NA	NA	TRBV29-1	TRBJ2-3	CSVANLSPGVTNTDTQYF	TGCAGCGTTGCGAACCTTTCCCCAGGGGTGACTAACACAGATACGCAGTATTTT
NA	NA	TRBV28	TRBJ1-2	CASSPGGGYTF	TGTGCCAGCAGTCCGGGAGGGGGCTACACCTTC
NA	NA	TRBV29-1	TRBJ2-3	CSVEAPRGSTDTQYF	TGCAGCGTTGAAGCCCCTCGGGGGAGCACAGATACGCAGTATTTT
NA	NA	TRBV11-3	TRBJ2-5	CASSPGPNQETQYF	TGTGCCAGCAGCCCAGGACCTAACCAAGAGACCCAGTACTTC
NA	NA	TRBV3-1	TRBJ1-1	CASSLLLWGAGEAFF	TGTGCCAGCAGCCTCCTCCTCTGGGGCGCGGGGGAAGCTTTCTTT
NA	TRBD1	TRBV29-1	TRBJ2-3	CSVLGRGYDTQYF	TGCAGCGTGTTAGGCAGGGGGTACGATACGCAGTATTTT
NA	TRBD1	TRBV20-1	TRBJ1-5	CSARDLQGGAQPQHF	TGCAGTGCTAGAGATCTACAGGGGGGCGCTCAGCCCCAGCATTTT
NA	NA	TRBV30	TRBJ1-6	CAWRPSGNSPLHF	TGTGCCTGGAGACCTTCAGGGAATTCACCCCTCCACTTT